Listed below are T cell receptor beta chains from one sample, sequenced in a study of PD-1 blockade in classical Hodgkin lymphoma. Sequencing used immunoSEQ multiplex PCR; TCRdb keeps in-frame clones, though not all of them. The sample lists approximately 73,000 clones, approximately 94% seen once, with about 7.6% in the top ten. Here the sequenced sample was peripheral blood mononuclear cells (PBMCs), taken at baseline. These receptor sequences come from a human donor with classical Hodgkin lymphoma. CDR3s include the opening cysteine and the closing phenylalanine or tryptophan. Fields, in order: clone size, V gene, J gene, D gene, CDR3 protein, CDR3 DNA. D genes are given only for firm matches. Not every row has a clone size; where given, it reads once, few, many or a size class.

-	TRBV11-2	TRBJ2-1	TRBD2	CASSPRLAGGPRQFF	TGTGCCAGCAGCCCCCGACTAGCGGGAGGGCCTCGGCAGTTCTTC
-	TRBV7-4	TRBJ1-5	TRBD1	CASSLYSRQGSRAPSNQPQHF	TGTGCCAGCAGCTTATATTCCAGACAGGGGTCTAGGGCCCCTAGCAATCAGCCCCAGCATTTT
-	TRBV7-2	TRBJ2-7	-	CASSLSQNHEQYF	TGTGCCAGCAGCTTATCACAGAACCACGAGCAGTACTTC
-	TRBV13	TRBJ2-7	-	CASSAGQVRSYEQYF	TGTGCCAGCAGTGCGGGGCAGGTCCGCTCCTACGAGCAGTACTTC
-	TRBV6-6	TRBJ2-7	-	CASSYRTKRHAYEQYF	TGTGCCAGCAGTTACAGGACCAAGCGGCATGCCTACGAGCAGTACTTC
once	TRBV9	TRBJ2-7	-	CASSEKIDGYEQYF	TGTGCCAGCAGCGAGAAGATTGACGGGTACGAGCAGTACTTC
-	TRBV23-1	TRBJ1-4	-	CASSQSSGAVTEKLFF	TGCGCCAGCAGTCAATCGTCGGGAGCTGTCACTGAAAAACTGTTTTTT
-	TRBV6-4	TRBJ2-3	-	CASSEGAPSTDTQYF	TGTGCCAGCAGTGAAGGGGCTCCTAGCACAGATACGCAGTATTTT
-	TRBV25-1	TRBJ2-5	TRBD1	CASSEPGQVDETQYF	TGTGCCAGCAGTGAACCAGGACAGGTCGACGAGACCCAGTACTTC
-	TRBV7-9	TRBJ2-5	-	CASITDQAETQYF	TGTGCCAGCATAACGGACCAGGCGGAGACCCAGTACTTC
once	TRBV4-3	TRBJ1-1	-	CASSQDSPFGTNTEAFF	TGCGCCAGCAGCCAAGATAGCCCCTTCGGGACGAACACTGAAGCTTTCTTT
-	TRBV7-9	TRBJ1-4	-	CASSFRGRGEKLFF	TGTGCCAGCAGCTTTCGGGGGAGGGGTGAAAAACTGTTTTTT
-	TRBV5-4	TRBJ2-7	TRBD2	CASSLLAGPSEQYF	TGTGCCAGCAGCTTGCTAGCGGGACCCTCCGAGCAGTACTTC
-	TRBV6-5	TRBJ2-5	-	CASSSPAGSLFKTQYF	TGTGCCAGCAGTTCCCCAGCCGGGTCACTTTTCAAGACCCAGTACTTC
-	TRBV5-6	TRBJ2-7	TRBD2	CASRPGLAGGWEQYF	TGTGCCAGCAGACCTGGACTAGCGGGAGGTTGGGAGCAGTACTTC
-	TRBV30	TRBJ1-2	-	CAWGDRRPINYGYTF	TGTGCCTGGGGGGATCGTCGGCCTATTAACTATGGCTACACCTTC
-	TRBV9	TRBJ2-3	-	CASSPSTGEGYTQYF	TGTGCCAGCAGCCCAAGTACAGGGGAGGGGTATACGCAGTATTTT
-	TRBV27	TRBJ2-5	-	CASSSQLAPIEETQYF	TGTGCCAGCAGTTCCCAACTAGCCCCGATCGAAGAGACCCAGTACTTC
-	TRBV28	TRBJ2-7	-	CASAETYEQYF	TGTGCCAGCGCAGAGACCTACGAGCAGTACTTC
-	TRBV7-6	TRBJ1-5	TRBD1	CASSGTEGIKPQHF	TGTGCCAGCAGCGGGACAGAGGGAATCAAGCCCCAGCATTTT
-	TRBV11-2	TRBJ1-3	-	CASTYLGGLGNTIYF	TGTGCCAGCACCTACTTAGGGGGGCTGGGAAACACCATATATTTT
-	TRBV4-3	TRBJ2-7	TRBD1	CASSQDRTGDEQYF	TGCGCCAGCAGCCAAGATCGCACAGGGGACGAGCAGTACTTC
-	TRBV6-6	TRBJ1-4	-	CASSYNYGSNEKLFF	TGTGCCAGCAGTTACAATTACGGAAGTAATGAAAAACTGTTTTTT
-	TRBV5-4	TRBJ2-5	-	CASGLGETQYF	TGTGCCAGCGGCCTGGGGGAGACCCAGTACTTC
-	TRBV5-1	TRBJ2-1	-	CASSLGFSSYNEQFF	TGCGCCAGCAGCTTGGGGTTTAGCTCCTACAATGAGCAGTTCTTC
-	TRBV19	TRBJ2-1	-	CASSIFPKIDEQFF	TGTGCCAGTAGTATATTTCCCAAAATCGATGAGCAGTTCTTC
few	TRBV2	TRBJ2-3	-	CASHFSGSTDTQYF	TGTGCCAGCCATTTTTCCGGGAGCACAGATACGCAGTATTTT
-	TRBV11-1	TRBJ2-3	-	CASAGQRATDTQYF	TGTGCCAGCGCGGGGCAGCGGGCCACAGATACGCAGTATTTT
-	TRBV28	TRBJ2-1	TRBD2	CAVSGTSGRGGEQFF	TGTGCCGTCTCCGGGACTAGCGGGAGAGGTGGTGAGCAGTTCTTC
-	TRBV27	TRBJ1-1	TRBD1	CASSFNRGRVTEAFF	TGTGCCAGCAGTTTCAACAGGGGAAGGGTCACTGAAGCTTTCTTT
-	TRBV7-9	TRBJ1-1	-	CASSLDRGIGMNTEAFF	TGTGCCAGCAGCTTAGATCGGGGGATTGGGATGAACACTGAAGCTTTCTTT
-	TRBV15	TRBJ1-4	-	CATSRDFPEATNEKLFF	TGTGCCACCAGCAGAGATTTTCCGGAGGCAACTAATGAAAAACTGTTTTTT
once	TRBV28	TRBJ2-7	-	CASSLSSEQYF	TGTGCCAGCAGTTTATCAAGCGAGCAGTACTTC
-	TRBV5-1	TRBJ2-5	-	CASSLPAQETQYF	TGCGCCAGCAGCCTTCCGGCCCAAGAGACCCAGTACTTC
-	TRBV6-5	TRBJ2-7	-	CASSYSLGRLYEQYF	TGTGCCAGCAGTTACTCCCTCGGTAGGCTCTACGAGCAGTACTTC
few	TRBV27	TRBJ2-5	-	CASSLMLGGGETQYF	TGTGCCAGCAGTTTAATGTTAGGGGGAGGTGAGACCCAGTACTTC
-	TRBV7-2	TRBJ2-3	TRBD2	CASSLGITSGTTDTQYF	TGTGCCAGCAGCTTAGGGATAACTAGCGGGACTACAGATACGCAGTATTTT
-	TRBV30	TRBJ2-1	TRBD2	CAWRFGTSGLNEQFF	TGTGCCTGGAGATTCGGGACTAGCGGTTTAAATGAGCAGTTCTTC
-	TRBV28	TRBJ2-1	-	CASSPPLLVNEQFF	TGTGCCAGCAGTCCACCACTACTCGTCAATGAGCAGTTCTTC
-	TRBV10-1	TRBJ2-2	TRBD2	CASSDGTSGGDTGELFF	TGCGCCAGCAGTGATGGAACCAGCGGGGGGGACACCGGGGAGCTGTTTTTT
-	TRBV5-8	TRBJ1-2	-	CASTPWGYGYTF	TGTGCCAGCACCCCGTGGGGGTATGGCTACACCTTC
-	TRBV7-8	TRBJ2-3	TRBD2	CASSLALASGATDTQYF	TGTGCCAGCAGCTTAGCGTTGGCTAGCGGGGCTACAGATACGCAGTATTTT
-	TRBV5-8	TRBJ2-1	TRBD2	CASSSAGGPTDEQFF	TGTGCCAGCAGCTCAGCGGGAGGGCCGACGGATGAGCAGTTCTTC
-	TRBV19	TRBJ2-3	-	CASSIMLPGGVADTQYF	TGTGCCAGTAGTATCATGTTACCGGGTGGGGTAGCAGATACGCAGTATTTT
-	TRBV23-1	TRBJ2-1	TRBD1	CASSHTGTGRNEQFF	TGCGCCAGCAGTCACACCGGGACAGGGAGGAATGAGCAGTTCTTC
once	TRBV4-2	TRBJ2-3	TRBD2	CASSQDGSGGPADTQYF	TGTGCCAGCAGCCAAGATGGAAGCGGGGGACCCGCAGATACGCAGTATTTT
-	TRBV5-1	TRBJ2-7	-	CASNALQDPRGEQYF	TGCGCCAGCAACGCCCTCCAGGACCCGCGGGGTGAGCAGTACTTC
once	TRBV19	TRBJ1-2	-	CASSIRVQYGYTF	TGTGCCAGTAGTATCAGGGTTCAGTATGGCTACACCTTC
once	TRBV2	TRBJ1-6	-	CATKQGAASASPLHF	TGTGCCACCAAACAAGGGGCCGCGTCGGCTTCACCCCTCCACTTT
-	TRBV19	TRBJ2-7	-	CASGYKGGSYEQYF	TGTGCCAGTGGGTATAAAGGGGGATCCTACGAGCAGTACTTC